Listed below are T cell receptor beta chains from one sample, sequenced in a study of blood T cell repertoires in COVID-19. Profiled with immunoSEQ multiplex PCR; TCRdb holds only in-frame clones, not every one. The data contain over 250,000 clones, over 70% of them seen just once; the ten biggest clones take up approximately 1.6%. Material: peripheral blood. Receptors originate from a woman aged 35 to 49 who had recovered from COVID-19. CDR3s include the opening cysteine and the closing phenylalanine or tryptophan. The D gene is left open where the match is weak. Rows give clone size only sometimes, using once, few, many, or a class for an expanded clone.

NA	TRBV7-9	TRBJ1-1	NA	TGTGCCAGCAGCGCCGAACAGGAGTCTGAAGCTTTCTTT	CASSAEQESEAFF
NA	TRBV7-3	TRBJ1-1	NA	TGTGCCAGCAGCTTAGGGTCGGGATACACTGAAGCTTTCTTT	CASSLGSGYTEAFF
TRBD1	TRBV10-3	TRBJ1-2	few	TGTGCCTCAAAAAGGACAGGGGTGGTCTATGGCTACACCTTC	CASKRTGVVYGYTF
TRBD1	TRBV6-5	TRBJ1-1	few	TGTGCCAGCAGCTGGACAGGGAACACTGAAGCTTTCTTT	CASSWTGNTEAFF
NA	TRBV6-6	TRBJ2-5	NA	TGTGCCAGCAGTTACCTGGGGCAGCAAGAGACCCAGTACTTC	CASSYLGQQETQYF
NA	TRBV21-1	TRBJ1-1	NA	TGTGCCAGCAGCAAAAGGGGACATTTGGGGCACACTGAAGCTTTCTTT	CASSKRGHLGHTEAFF
NA	TRBV7-9	TRBJ1-3	NA	TGTGCCAGCAGCTTAGGGGCCGGCGGAAACACCATATATTTT	CASSLGAGGNTIYF
TRBD2	TRBV5-8	TRBJ2-1	NA	TGTGCCAGCAGCTCCAAAGGACTAGCGGGGGCTTGGGATGAGCAGTTCTTC	CASSSKGLAGAWDEQFF
NA	TRBV10-3	TRBJ1-2	NA	TGTGCCTCCGCGGGGGAGGGGAACTATGGCTACACCTTC	CASAGEGNYGYTF
NA	TRBV12-3/TRBV12-4	TRBJ1-6	NA	TGTGCCAGCAGCCCTCGACTGGATTCACCCCTCCACTTT	CASSPRLDSPLHF
TRBD2	TRBV7-2	TRBJ2-7	NA	TGTGCCAGCAGCTTCATTAGCGGGGGATCCTACGAGCAGTACTTC	CASSFISGGSYEQYF
TRBD1	TRBV5-1	TRBJ2-7	NA	TGCGCCAGCAGCTTTTGGACAGGGAGCACCTACGAGCAGTACTTC	CASSFWTGSTYEQYF
NA	TRBV19	TRBJ1-1	NA	TGTGCCAGTAGTACCCTGGACAGTCCAGAAGCTTTCTTT	CASSTLDSPEAFF
NA	TRBV9	TRBJ2-2	NA	TGTGCCAGCAGCGTAGCTGGGCGCCCCACCGGGGAGCTGTTTTTT	CASSVAGRPTGELFF
TRBD1	TRBV7-2	TRBJ2-7	NA	TGTGCCAGCAGCCGCCGACAGGGCCTGACCTACGAGCAGTACTTC	CASSRRQGLTYEQYF
NA	TRBV19	TRBJ2-1	NA	TGTGCCAGTAGTATATCTTACAATGAGCAGTTCTTC	CASSISYNEQFF
NA	TRBV7-8	TRBJ2-5	NA	TGTGCCAGCAGCTTAGGGGGTAGCGGAGAGACCCAGTACTTC	CASSLGGSGETQYF
TRBD1	TRBV6-6	TRBJ1-4	NA	TGTGCCAGCAGTAACCGACAGGGGGGTAATGAAAAACTGTTTTTT	CASSNRQGGNEKLFF
NA	TRBV6-1	TRBJ1-2	NA	TGTGCCAGCAGTGAAGCCCCAGGCAGGTATAACTATGGCTACACCTTC	CASSEAPGRYNYGYTF
NA	TRBV5-1	TRBJ2-3	NA	TGCGCCAGCAGCTTGGGACTAGGGGCCACAGATACGCAGTATTTT	CASSLGLGATDTQYF
NA	TRBV19	TRBJ1-3	few	TGTGCCAGTTTGAGTTTTGGAAACACCATATATTTT	CASLSFGNTIYF
NA	TRBV10-3	TRBJ1-1	NA	TGTGCCATCAGCCTCGGGGGGCAAAGGAACACTGAAGCTTTCTTT	CAISLGGQRNTEAFF